This T cell receptor beta chain emerged from a study of blood T cells in healthy people across ages. Study background: When template switching was applied, about one barcoded beta molecule was captured per two T cells.

The authors ran a second PCR of about 7 to 12 cycles using a sample-barcoded 5' primer and a J-beta primer mix. Each CDR3 protein is one row after TCRdb ran MiXCR on the 5' RACE reads. This table holds roughly 1.4 million distinct CDR3 sequences, approximately 59% found once. This clonotype was counted once. V was clipped by 6 bases and J by 6 bases; unmatched bases: 10. This CDR3 region has 15 residues. Material for sequencing was blood. The clonotype comes from a young man in good health. The V gene is TRBV12-3 or TRBV12-4, the J gene TRBJ1-4, with 7 bases matching TRBD1. As DNA, the CDR3 is TGTGCCAGCAGACCCAGGACAGGACGACATGAAAAACTGTTTTTT. This gives the protein CASRPRTGRHEKLFF.